This T cell receptor beta chain is drawn from a study of T cells in Graves' hyperthyroidism and ophthalmopathy (dated by TCRdb to the late 2010s). For the wider study: Peripheral blood samples were taken at initial diagnosis, before any treatment was given. To identify TCR V-J signatures that set the groups apart, the researchers used a discovery cohort of about a hundred patients, made up of under 45 with Graves' ophthalmopathy and some 56 with stable Graves' hyperthyroidism. An independent validation cohort of around 19 hyperthyroidism patients and roughly 16 patients who later progressed to ophthalmopathy tested prospective prediction of ophthalmopathy. The 100 or so discovery patients were divided at random into training and test sets in a 7:3 ratio. The study also compared thyroid tissue and blood T-cell repertoires from more than 5 Graves' hyperthyroidism patients. Once sampling was done, hyperthyroidism patients were given methimazole at a starting dose of 30 mg daily, whereas ophthalmopathy patients were given high-dose intravenous methylprednisolone. According to the paper, TCR Vbeta CDR3 sequencing was carried out on 135 peripheral blood samples, which came from under 50 ophthalmopathy, 70 to 80 hyperthyroidism and around 17 progressor patients. General conclusions and limits of the study: In validation, progression to ophthalmopathy was predicted by the model with approximately 67% sensitivity and roughly 72% specificity, a median of approximately 7.1 months before onset. In cross-validation, a model built on a 13 V-J signature told ophthalmopathy apart from stable hyperthyroidism with roughly 87% sensitivity and around 83% specificity, and in testing the same model reached 80%/75%. Sample size was not statistically predetermined, and blinding of investigators to group allocation was not performed. Most expanded thyroid clonotypes (frequency above 0.001) were also found in blood, which suggests that blood repertoires may mirror thyroid immune responses.

V is clipped by 10 bases and J by 5 bases, and the sequence between their germline boundaries is 8 bases long. The germline V gene (reference sequence) sets CDR1 to LNHDA and CDR2 to SQIVND. The CDR3, cysteine through phenylalanine, is 11 amino acids long. Only the CDR3 DNA stays, 33 bases, in frame from base 1. In the ophthalmopathy patients, disease was moderately to severely active, with a Clinical Activity Score of 3 or more, a NOSPECS grade of 4 or more, and a duration of less than 3 months. The study excluded patients with uncontrolled infections, other autoimmune diseases, pregnancy or lactation. Diagnoses were based on clinical symptoms, serum thyroxine and TRAb, thyroid ultrasound and orbital computed tomography. PBMCs were isolated from more than 9 ml of fresh peripheral blood by Ficoll-Paque density gradient centrifugation. Total RNA was extracted using Trizol reagent, and RNA quality was assessed on an Agilent 2100 Bioanalyzer.

Amplification of TCR beta CDR3 regions was carried out from RNA transcripts. For the first round of RT-PCR on the TCR CDR3, the HTBI primer set was used together with the Qiagen OneStep RT-PCR kit. Libraries were constructed in a second round of multiplex PCR, after which size selection and purification were performed. The libraries were sequenced on an Illumina HiSeq2000 using paired-end 100 bp reads. For the original study's pipeline: Raw data were processed with SOAPnuke, discarding reads with adapters, uncalled bases, mean Phred below 15, or no exact constant-primer or identifier match. COPE v1.2.5 was used to merge high-quality paired reads, and clonotypes were defined as unique nucleotide sequences. MiTCR v1.1 was used to align the clonotypes against IMGT TRBV, TRBD and TRBJ reference segments. The analysis included only V-J combinations with a frequency above 0.0001, which together covered around 99% of the repertoires. A TCS score was defined as the ratio of F50 (clonal expansion) to E x V (chaos), with BLOSUM62-based TCRdist applied between CDR3 peptides within each V-J. Welch's t-statistics and random forest reduced fewer than 550 V-J features to 10 to 15, which were used in a naive Bayes classifier (R e1071). TCRdb trimmed the raw reads at Q25, called clones with MiXCR and kept productive beta chains. Records with the same CDR3 protein are collapsed into one entry carrying the most frequent genes and DNA. These V and J calls derive from TCRdb rather than the authors' analysis. This sample is represented by 330,000 or so distinct CDR3 sequences; roughly 20% of them were singletons. Around 16% of the sample rests with the top ten.

This clonotype was detected many times. Its antigen is currently not known. Per-base quality was not reported, and no clone a single base away is much larger than it. The chain is assembled from TRBV19 and TRBJ2-2; no D gene call is confident. The sample consisted of blood. The sequence was collected from a woman between 40 and 50 years old with Graves' ophthalmopathy. CDR3 reads: CATVKTGELFF. The nucleotides read TGTGCCACTGTAAAGACCGGGGAGCTGTTTTTT.